Below, one T cell receptor beta chain is given with its context. Its antigen is currently unknown. Sequenced by immunoSEQ multiplex PCR; TCRdb stores in-frame clones only, minus some. The data contain tens of thousands of clones, approximately 80% of them singletons. The data were obtained in a study of vaccination effects on CD4 cells after COVID-19. Whole-study context: Post-vaccine specimens were collected at a median of 72 days following the second dose. General study findings and limits: In the study, convalescent patients were few, and early post-infection timepoints were absent.

Between days 10 and 11 of culture, CD4+ T cells were separated out. Two-dose BNT162b2 or mRNA-1273 vaccination was given to participants. Nobody among the vaccine recipients had prior SARS-CoV-2 infection (nucleocapsid antibodies were negative). The trim removed 4 bases at V and 4 bases at J, leaving 11 bases unmatched. This CDR3 region has 17 residues. The V gene's germline CDR1 is MGHRA and CDR2 YSYEKL. This clonotype originated in a human donor who received a COVID-19 vaccine. Sequencing used CD4+ T cells from PBMCs cultured without peptide, obtained after COVID-19 vaccination. The chain has TRBV4-1 and TRBJ2-5; TRBD1 aligns across 11 bases. CDR3 region: CASSPTPGQGGRETQYF. The CDR3 nucleotides are TGCGCCAGCAGCCCCACCCCGGGACAGGGGGGAAGAGAGACCCAGTACTTC.